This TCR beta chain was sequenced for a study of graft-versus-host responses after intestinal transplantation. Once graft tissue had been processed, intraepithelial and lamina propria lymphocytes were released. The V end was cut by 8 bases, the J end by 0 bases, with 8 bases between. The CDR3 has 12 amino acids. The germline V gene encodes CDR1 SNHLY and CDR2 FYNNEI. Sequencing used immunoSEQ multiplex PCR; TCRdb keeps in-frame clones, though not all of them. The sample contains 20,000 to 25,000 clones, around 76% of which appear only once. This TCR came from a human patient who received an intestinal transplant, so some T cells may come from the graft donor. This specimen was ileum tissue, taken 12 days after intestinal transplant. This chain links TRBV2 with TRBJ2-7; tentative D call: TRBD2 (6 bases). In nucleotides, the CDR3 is TGTGCCAGCGGCGGGGACTCCTACGAGCAGTACTTC. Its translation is CASGGDSYEQYF.